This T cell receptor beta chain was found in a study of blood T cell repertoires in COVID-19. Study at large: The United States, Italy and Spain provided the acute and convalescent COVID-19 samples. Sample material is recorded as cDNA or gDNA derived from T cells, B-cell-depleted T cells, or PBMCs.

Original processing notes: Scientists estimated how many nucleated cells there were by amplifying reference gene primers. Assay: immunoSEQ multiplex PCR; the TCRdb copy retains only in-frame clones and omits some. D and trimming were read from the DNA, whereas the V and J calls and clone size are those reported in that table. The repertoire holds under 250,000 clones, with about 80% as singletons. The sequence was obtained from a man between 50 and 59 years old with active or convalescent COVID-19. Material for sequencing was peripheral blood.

CDR3 sequence reads: CAWSVYAGGPADTQYF. DNA for the CDR3: TGTGCCTGGAGTGTATATGCGGGGGGGCCCGCAGATACGCAGTATTTT. The V call is TRBV30, the J call TRBJ2-3; 9 bases map to TRBD2. In germline, CDR1 is GTSNPN, CDR2 SVGIG (reference sequence). Trimming at V came to 0 bases and at J to 4 bases, leaving 8 bases not matched to a gene. The CDR3 loop spans 16 amino acids.